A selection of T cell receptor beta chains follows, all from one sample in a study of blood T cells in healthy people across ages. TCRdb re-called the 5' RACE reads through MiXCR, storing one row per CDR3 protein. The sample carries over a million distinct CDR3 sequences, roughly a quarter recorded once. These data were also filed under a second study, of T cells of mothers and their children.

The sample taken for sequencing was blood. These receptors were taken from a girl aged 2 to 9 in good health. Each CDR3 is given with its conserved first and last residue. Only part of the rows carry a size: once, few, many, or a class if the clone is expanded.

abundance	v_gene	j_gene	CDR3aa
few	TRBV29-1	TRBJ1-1	CSDDLDRAGTEAFF
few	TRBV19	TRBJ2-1	CASSTIDRNEQFF
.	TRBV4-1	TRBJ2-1	CASSRRDSEQFF
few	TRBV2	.	CASSVRQPIREQFF
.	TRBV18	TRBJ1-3	CASSPPARTSGNTIYF
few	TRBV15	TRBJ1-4	CATSRHQRGKLFF
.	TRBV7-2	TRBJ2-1	CASSLAETVKQFF
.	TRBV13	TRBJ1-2	CASSSYSGQVGYGYTF
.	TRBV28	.	CASSTVDRYEQYF
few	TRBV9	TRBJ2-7	CASSIGTSRGEQYF
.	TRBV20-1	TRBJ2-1	CSARRRTTNEQFF
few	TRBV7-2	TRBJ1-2	CASSLVFQTYGYTF
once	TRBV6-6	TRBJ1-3	CASSSGDSSGNTIYF
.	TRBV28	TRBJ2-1	CATSGSRGNEQFF
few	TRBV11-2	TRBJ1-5	CASSDFSGQPQHF
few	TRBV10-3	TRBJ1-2	CAISMDRERGYTF
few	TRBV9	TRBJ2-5	CASSVGQGEETQYF
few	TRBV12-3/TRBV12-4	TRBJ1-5	CASSPRTRQPQHF
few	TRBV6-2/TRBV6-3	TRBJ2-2	CASSSYSGMNTGELFF
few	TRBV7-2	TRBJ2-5	CASSPDRRETQYF
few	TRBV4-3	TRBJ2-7	CASSQDRTASSYEQYF
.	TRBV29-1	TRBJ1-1	CSVEGLLSTAEAFF
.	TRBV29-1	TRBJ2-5	CSGIRGGWETQYF
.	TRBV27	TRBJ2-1	CASSPLSGGEQFF
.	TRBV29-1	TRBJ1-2	CGARWGDGYTF
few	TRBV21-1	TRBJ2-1	CASSNPQKVLDRSYNEQFF
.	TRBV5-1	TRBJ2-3	CASSSWLADSDTQYF
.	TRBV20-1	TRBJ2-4	CSAHKWGGSKNIQYF
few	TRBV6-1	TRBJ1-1	CASSEALRGISEAFF
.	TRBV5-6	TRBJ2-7	CASSYDAAYEQYF
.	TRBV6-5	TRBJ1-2	CASSYSPTPGYGYTF
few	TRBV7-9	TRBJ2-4	CASSLERGLAKNIQYF
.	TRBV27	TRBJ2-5	CASSPQGIAGFLETQYF
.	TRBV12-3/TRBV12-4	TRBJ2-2	CASSLQGTAGELFF
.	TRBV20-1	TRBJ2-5	CSATGLRLETQYF
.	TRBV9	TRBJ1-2	CASSENRLGPNYGYTF
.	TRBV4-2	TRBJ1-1	CASSQTDRLGWAEAFF
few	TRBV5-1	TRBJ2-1	CASSLDFDEQFF
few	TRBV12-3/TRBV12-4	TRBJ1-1	CASSFVVDTEAFF
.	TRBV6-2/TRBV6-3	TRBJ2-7	CASSYGITSYEQYF
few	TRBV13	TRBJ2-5	CASSSGTSVQETQYF
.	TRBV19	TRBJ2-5	CASSTSMEETQYF
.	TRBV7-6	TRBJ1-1	CASSLQSVSNKNTEAFF
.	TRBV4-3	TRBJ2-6	CASSQEGSTGANVLTF
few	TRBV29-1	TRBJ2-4	CSVEVVSGLAKNIQYF
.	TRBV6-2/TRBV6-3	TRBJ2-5	CASSSLAGIQETQYF
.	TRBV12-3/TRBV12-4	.	CASSLLQSDEQFF
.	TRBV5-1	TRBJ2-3	CASSLVGLASAELTDTQYF
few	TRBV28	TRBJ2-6	CASSGYGAGANVLTF
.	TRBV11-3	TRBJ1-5	CASSPGGSSPQHF